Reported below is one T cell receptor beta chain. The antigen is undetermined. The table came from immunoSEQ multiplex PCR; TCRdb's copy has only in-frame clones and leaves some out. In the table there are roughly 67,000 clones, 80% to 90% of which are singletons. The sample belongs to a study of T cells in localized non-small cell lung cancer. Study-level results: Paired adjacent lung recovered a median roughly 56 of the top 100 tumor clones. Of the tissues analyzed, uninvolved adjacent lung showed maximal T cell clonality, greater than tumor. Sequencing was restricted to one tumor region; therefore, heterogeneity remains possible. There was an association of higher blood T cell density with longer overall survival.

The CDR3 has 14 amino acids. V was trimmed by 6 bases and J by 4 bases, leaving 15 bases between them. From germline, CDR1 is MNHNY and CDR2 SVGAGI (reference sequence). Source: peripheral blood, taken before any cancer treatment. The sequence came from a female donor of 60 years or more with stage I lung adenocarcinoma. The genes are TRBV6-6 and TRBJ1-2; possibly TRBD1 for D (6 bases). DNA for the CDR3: TGTGCCAGCAGCCCCGACAGGACATCCTATGGCTACACCTTC. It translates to CASSPDRTSYGYTF.